This TCR beta chain was sequenced in a study of blood T cell repertoires in COVID-19. Across the whole study: T cells, B-cell-depleted T cells, or PBMCs supplied cDNA or gDNA.

Sequenced by immunoSEQ multiplex PCR; TCRdb stores in-frame clones only, minus some. The sample has about 24,000 clones, around 87% seen once. This CDR3 comprises 16 residues. The V gene lost 3 bases and the J gene lost 0 bases, with 13 bases spanning the gap. Germline CDR1 and CDR2: SGHRS and YFSETQ. This clonotype was obtained from a human donor with active COVID-19. The donor label of this sample is uncertain. Sequenced sample: peripheral blood. This chain joins TRBV5-1 and TRBJ2-1, with D tentatively TRBD1 (5 bases). CDR3 protein: CASSSLGVSSYNEQFF. Here the CDR3 DNA reads TGCGCCAGCAGCTCCTTAGGGGTGAGCTCCTACAATGAGCAGTTCTTC.